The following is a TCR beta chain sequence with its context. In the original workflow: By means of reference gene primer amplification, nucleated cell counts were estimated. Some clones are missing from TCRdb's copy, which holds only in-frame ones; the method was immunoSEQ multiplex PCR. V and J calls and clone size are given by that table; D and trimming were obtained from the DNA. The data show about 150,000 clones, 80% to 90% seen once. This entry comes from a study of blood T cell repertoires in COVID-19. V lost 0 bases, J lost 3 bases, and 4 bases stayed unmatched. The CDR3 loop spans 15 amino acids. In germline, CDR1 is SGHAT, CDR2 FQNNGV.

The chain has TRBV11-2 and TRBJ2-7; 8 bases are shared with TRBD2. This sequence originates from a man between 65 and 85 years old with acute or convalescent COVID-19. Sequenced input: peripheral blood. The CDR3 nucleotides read TGTGCCAGCAGCTTAGACCGGCGGGAGGTCTACGAGCAGTACTTC. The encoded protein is CASSLDRREVYEQYF.